This T cell receptor (beta chain) was retrieved from a study of blood T cell repertoires in COVID-19. Study background: Samples of COVID-19 (acute and convalescent) were obtained from the United States, Italy and Spain. From T cells, B-cell-depleted T cells, or PBMCs came the material, which was cDNA or gDNA.

Enrollment of patients from Seattle took place during active infection, with longitudinal follow-up. The CDR3 spans 13 residues. Authors' methods: For nucleated cells, counts were estimated from reference gene primer amplification. Repertoires were generated with immunoSEQ multiplex PCR, while TCRdb's copy carries only in-frame clones and drops some. That table gives V, J and clone size, and the DNA gave D and trimming. The sample has a few hundred thousand clones, roughly 90% seen once; the top ten hold around 3%. The receptor comes from a woman younger than 45 with COVID-19, enrolled during active disease. The sample taken for sequencing was peripheral blood. The chain joins TRBV21-1 to TRBJ1-2; the table assigns TRBD1, which was not confirmed against the DNA. TRBV21-1 is annotated as a pseudogene. The CDR3 here is CASRGTGVYGYTF. CDR3 bases: TGTGCCAGCAGAGGGACAGGGGTCTATGGCTACACCTTC.